This T cell receptor (beta chain) appears in the sequencing data of a study of T cell responses to AZD1222 COVID-19 vaccine. This clone was detected only once. Its antigen is not known. This CDR3 has 14 amino acids. Per the germline V gene, CDR1 is MNHEY and CDR2 is SMNVEV (reference sequence). Trimming took 5 bases from V and 2 from J; bases not matched to a gene: 5. Study-level findings and limits: Dominant CD4 TCR responses targeted spike regions 160-218 and 743-854. The sample set comprised mostly white British donors with more females, and clonal diversity was possibly underestimated.

The data were produced by immunoSEQ multiplex PCR, yet TCRdb's version contains in-frame clones alone and is incomplete. The repertoire holds 150,000 or so clones, with approximately 91% as singletons. The J gene is TRBJ1-1, the V gene TRBV27; 7 nucleotides agree with TRBD1. This sample comprised peripheral blood, obtained 28 days after the second AZD1222 dose. This receptor was identified in an adult who received the AZD1222 COVID-19 vaccine. The CDR3 nucleotides read TGTGCCAGCAGTGCTCGACAGGGAAACACTGAAGCTTTCTTT. It specifies CASSARQGNTEAFF.